Below are 25 T cell receptor beta chains sequenced from a single sample in a study of blood T cells in healthy people across ages (dated by TCRdb to the mid-2010s). To prepare the library, 5' RACE was applied. The sequencer listed for this sample is Illumina HiSeq 2500. A second PCR of about 7 to 12 cycles was performed with a sample-barcoded 5' primer and a J-beta primer mix. The public reads were run again by TCRdb, first through fastp at Q25 and then through MiXCR, and only productive beta chains were kept. Every distinct CDR3 protein forms one entry, paired with its most common genes and DNA. Present in this sample are 1.5 million to 2 million distinct CDR3 sequences, less than 50% of which were seen just once. The ten largest clones capture around 2.1% of the sample. Sequenced material: blood. The receptors come from a woman in her thirties or forties in good health.

Regarding this clonotype: A much larger clonotype is one base distant, so this may be a read error. V usage is TRBV5-1 and J usage is TRBJ2-5, with TRBD1 matching 8 bases. V lost 3 bases to trimming and J lost 11 bases; unmatched junction nucleotides: 18. Germline V lookup: CDR1 SGHRS, CDR2 YFSETQ. CDR3 length equals 16 residues. DNA for the CDR3: TGCGCCAGCAGCTGGGGGACAGGCGCCGCGAGTGGTGAGCAGTACTTC. This encodes CASSWGTGAASGEQYF.

The chain couples TRBV20-1 to TRBJ1-2; D ambiguous. This CDR3 has 8 amino acids. Trimming shortened V by 4 bases and J by 6 bases, and 0 bases separated the two germline ends. CDR1 and CDR2 from the germline V gene are DFQATT and SNEGSKA (reference sequence). CDR3 bases: TGCAGTGCTAATGGCTACACCTTC. This encodes CSANGYTF.

The gene calls are TRBV7-9 and TRBJ2-1, with D possibly being TRBD2 (6 bases). Germline CDR1 and CDR2: SEHNR and FQNEAQ (reference sequence). V dropped 3 bases and J dropped 5 bases, with 8 bases sitting between them. The CDR3 is made up of 13 amino acids. CDR3 amino acids: CASSFWEDNEQFF. DNA for the CDR3: TGTGCCAGCAGCTTTTGGGAGGACAATGAGCAGTTCTTC.

This clonotype was seen a few times. The chain links TRBV29-1 to TRBJ2-7; D unclear. The CDR3 is 13 residues long. Deletions cut 2 bases from V and 2 bases from J, with 10 bases between. From germline, CDR1 is SQVTM and CDR2 ANQGSEA. CDR3 nucleotides: TGCAGCGTTGAACGGGCAGGAACCTACGAGCAGTACTTC. It codes for CSVERAGTYEQYF.

The rearrangement joins TRBV4-2 to TRBJ1-1, with D perhaps matching TRBD1 (6 bases). Trimming cost V 4 bases and J 2 bases, with 11 bases left between them. Germline lookup yields CDR1 LGHNA and CDR2 YNFKEQ. The CDR3 spans 14 residues. The DNA for the CDR3 is TGTGCCAGCAGCCCACAACAGGGAAACACTGAAGCTTTCTTT. Its protein is CASSPQQGNTEAFF.

This clonotype is a singleton in its sample. This chain joins TRBV29-1 and TRBJ2-5; D is possibly TRBD2 (6 bases). V was shortened by 4 bases and J by 1 base, with 10 bases between the two germline ends. CDR3 length: 13 residues. Germline loops: CDR1 SQVTM, CDR2 ANQGSEA. As DNA, the CDR3 is TGCAGCGTTGCGGAGGGGCTCCAAGAGACCCAGTACTTC. Its translation is CSVAEGLQETQYF.

This chain uses TRBV27 with TRBJ2-1, with unresolved D. This CDR3 comprises 15 residues. The V end was cut by 5 bases, the J end by 0 bases, with 11 bases between. Germline CDR1 MNHEY, CDR2 SMNVEV (reference sequence). CDR3 protein: CASSTELSSYNEQFF. CDR3 in DNA: TGTGCCAGCAGTACGGAATTAAGCTCCTACAATGAGCAGTTCTTC.

The chain joins TRBV6-2 or TRBV6-3 to TRBJ2-5, with 9 positions matching TRBD2. The CDR3 is 15 amino acids. Germline lookup yields CDR1 MNHEY and CDR2 SVGEGT. V shed 1 base and J 4 bases; nucleotides not matched to a gene: 4. The CDR3 protein is CASSYFAGGLETQYF. The DNA for the CDR3 is TGTGCCAGCAGTTACTTTGCGGGGGGGTTAGAGACCCAGTACTTC.

The gene calls are TRBV4-3 and TRBJ2-7, with D perhaps TRBD2 (5 bases). This CDR3 is built from 15 residues. The germline V and J ends were trimmed by 1 base and 3 bases, with 13 bases remaining between them. Germline V gives CDR1 LGHNA, CDR2 YSLEER. CDR3 amino acids: CASSQGTAVGYEQYF. CDR3 coding DNA: TGCGCCAGCAGCCAAGGAACAGCGGTAGGCTACGAGCAGTACTTC.

This clonotype was recorded a few times. The V and J genes are TRBV6-1 and TRBJ1-4, with 8 bases identical to TRBD1. CDR1 is MNHNS and CDR2 is SASEGT in the germline V gene. The J segment lost 5 bases and the V segment lost 6 bases, leaving 17 bases of the junction unmatched. This CDR3 comprises 18 residues. The CDR3, as DNA: TGTGCCAGCAGAAAACTTGGACAGGGAGGAGCAATCAATGAAAAACTGTTTTTT. Its translation is CASRKLGQGGAINEKLFF.

This clonotype occurred a few times. The chain has TRBV24-1 and TRBJ2-1, with 9 bases identical to TRBD1. Germline V gene sequence: CDR1 KGHDR, CDR2 SFDVKD. The CDR3 contains 18 residues. Trimming took 3 bases from V and 1 from J; bases not matched to a gene: 9. CDR3 amino acids: CATSDPRTGDGSYNEQFF. CDR3 DNA sequence: TGTGCCACCAGTGATCCTCGGACAGGGGACGGTTCCTACAATGAGCAGTTCTTC.

The CDR3 coding sequence is TGTGCCAGCAGGGGGGACAGGGGAGGAGAGACCCAGTACTTC. It translates to CASRGDRGGETQYF. This rearrangement joins TRBV12-3 or TRBV12-4 to TRBJ2-5; TRBD1 matches 10 bases. This CDR3 is built from 14 residues. V lost 6 bases to trimming and J lost 4 bases; unmatched junction nucleotides: 5.

This chain connects TRBV7-2 to TRBJ1-1, with 7 bases that match TRBD1. CDR1 is SGHTA, CDR2 FQGNSA, per germline. With 3 bases clipped from V and 0 bases from J, the junction kept 4 bases outside the gene matches. The CDR3 totals 15 residues. The CDR3 here is CASSLLTGLNTEAFF. CDR3 nucleotide sequence: TGTGCCAGCAGCTTGCTGACAGGGTTGAACACTGAAGCTTTCTTT.

This clonotype was observed a few times. The rearrangement joins TRBV7-9 to TRBJ2-7; D remains ambiguous. The V gene lost 5 bases and the J gene lost 7 bases, with 15 bases spanning the gap. Per germline, CDR1 SEHNR and CDR2 FQNEAQ (reference sequence). The CDR3 is 13 residues long. The CDR3 loop is CASSPLGRLEQYF. The CDR3 DNA sequence: TGTGCCAGCAGCCCCCTTGGGCGCCTGGAGCAGTACTTC. Together with reference TRBV7-9 and TRBJ2-7, the CDR3 gives the full variable domain: DTGVSQNPRHKITKRGQNVTFRCDPISEHNRLYWYRQTLGQGPEFLTYFQNEAQLEKSRLLSDRFSAERPKGSFSTLEIQRTEQGDSAMYLCASSPLGRLEQYFGPGTRLTVT.

The chain couples TRBV6-5 to TRBJ2-3, with D unresolved. The V end was cut by 7 bases, the J end by 6 bases, with 8 bases between. This CDR3 spans 11 amino acids. Germline loops: CDR1 MNHEY, CDR2 SVGAGI. CDR3 protein: CASTRSDTQYF. Here the CDR3 DNA reads TGTGCCAGCACGCGGTCGGATACGCAGTATTTT.

V is TRBV24-1 and J is TRBJ2-4, with TRBD1 matching over 7 bases. J was trimmed by 13 bases and V by 2 bases; bases with no gene match: 16. The CDR3 spans 16 residues. CDR1 KGHDR and CDR2 SFDVKD come from the germline V gene. The CDR3 here is CATSDSGQYTQEIQYF. The CDR3 DNA is TGTGCCACCAGTGATTCGGGACAGTACACCCAAGAGATCCAGTACTTC.

The V call is TRBV7-6, the J call TRBJ2-1; 8 nucleotides line up with TRBD1. The V gene end was trimmed by 6 bases and the J gene end by 1 base; junction bases not matched to a gene: 8. This CDR3 is built from 16 residues. The germline V gene encodes CDR1 SGHVS and CDR2 FNYEAQ. The CDR3 region has the DNA TGTGCCAGCAGTCCCCGTACAGGGGGGTCCTACAATGAGCAGTTCTTC. It specifies CASSPRTGGSYNEQFF.

This sequence joins TRBV6-2 or TRBV6-3 and TRBJ2-5; 9 nucleotides match TRBD1. The CDR3 totals 19 residues. V shed 0 bases and J 2 bases; nucleotides not matched to a gene: 13. CDR1 is MNHEY and CDR2 is SVGEGT in the germline V gene. The DNA of the CDR3 is TGTGCCAGCAGTTACTCGATCGCCGGACAGGGGCTTACTCAAGAGACCCAGTACTTC. Translation: CASSYSIAGQGLTQETQYF.

The chain joins TRBV29-1 to TRBJ2-4; a weak D match, TRBD1 (7 bases). The germline gives CDR1 SQVTM, CDR2 ANQGSEA. V dropped 2 bases and J dropped 0 bases, with 17 bases sitting between them. CDR3 length equals 17 residues. CDR3 residues: CSVEKWGDRLAKNIQYF. In DNA form, the CDR3 reads TGCAGCGTTGAAAAGTGGGGGGACAGACTAGCCAAAAACATTCAGTACTTC. The complete variable domain, with remaining parts taken from reference TRBV29-1 and TRBJ2-4, reads SAVISQKPSRDICQRGTSLTIQCQVDSQVTMMFWYRQQPGQSLTLIATANQGSEATYESGFVIDKFPISRPNLTFSTLTVSNMSPEDSSIYLCSVEKWGDRLAKNIQYFGAGTRLSVL.

The table lists this clonotype with a few counts. This sequence joins TRBV9 and TRBJ1-5; D ambiguous. Looked up from germline, CDR1 is SGDLS and CDR2 is YYNGEE. Trimming shortened V by 0 bases and J by 5 bases, and 9 bases separated the two germline ends. The CDR3 runs 14 residues. The CDR3 sequence: CASSVGPQDQPQHF. Here the CDR3 DNA reads TGTGCCAGCAGCGTAGGTCCTCAAGATCAGCCCCAGCATTTT.

A word on this clonotype: One end of the junction does not line up with germline, which may come from a read error. The CDR3 loop is CSVVWRNGQFF. The CDR3 coding sequence is TGCAGCGTTGTATGGCGAAATGGGCAGTTCTTC. The V gene is TRBV29-1, the J gene TRBJ2-1; D call uncertain. The CDR3 covers 11 residues. Germline lookup yields CDR1 SQVTM and CDR2 ANQGSEA.

This chain connects TRBV9 to TRBJ2-5, with TRBD2 matching 7 bases. The assigned J gene may be wrong: the sequence end matches TRBJ2-7 better. Germline V lookup: CDR1 SGDLS, CDR2 YYNGEE. CDR3 size: 15 residues. The CDR3 coding sequence is TGTGCCAGCAGCGTAGGCGTGGCGGGGGATTACGAGCAGTACTTC. Protein: CASSVGVAGDYEQYF.

This chain links TRBV12-3 or TRBV12-4 with TRBJ1-4; no clear D. Trimming cost V 6 bases and J 3 bases, with 11 bases left between them. The length of the CDR3 is 14 residues. As DNA, the CDR3 is TGTGCCAGCAGCCCATGGGGATCTAATGAAAAACTGTTTTTT. Its translation: CASSPWGSNEKLFF.

Here the CDR3 reads CASSLDGTSGYTF. Here the CDR3 DNA reads TGCGCCAGCAGCTTGGACGGGACATCCGGCTACACCTTC. The J gene is TRBJ1-2, the V gene TRBV5-1; D is perhaps TRBD1 (6 bases). V was pared by 0 bases and J by 8 bases, with 11 bases between. CDR3 length: 13 amino acids. Germline CDR1 is SGHRS and CDR2 is YFSETQ.

The chain combines TRBV4-1 with TRBJ2-7; no clear D. Germline V gene data show CDR1 as MGHRA and CDR2 as YSYEKL. V was trimmed by 4 bases and J by 2 bases, leaving 15 bases between them. The CDR3 totals 15 residues. For the CDR3, the DNA is TGCGCCAGCAGCCCGGGTACGGATTTAACCTACGAGCAGTACTTC. Translating it yields CASSPGTDLTYEQYF.